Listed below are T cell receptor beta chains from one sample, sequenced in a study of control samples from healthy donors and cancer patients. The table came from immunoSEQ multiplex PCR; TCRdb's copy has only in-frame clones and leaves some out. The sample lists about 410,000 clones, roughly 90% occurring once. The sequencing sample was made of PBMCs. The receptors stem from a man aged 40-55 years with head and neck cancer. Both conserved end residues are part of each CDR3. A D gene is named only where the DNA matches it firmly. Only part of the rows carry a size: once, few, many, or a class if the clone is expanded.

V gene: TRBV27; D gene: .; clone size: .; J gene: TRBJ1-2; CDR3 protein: CASSHGRQQFSNYGYTF; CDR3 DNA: TGTGCCAGCAGTCACGGTCGGCAGCAATTTTCTAACTATGGCTACACCTTC
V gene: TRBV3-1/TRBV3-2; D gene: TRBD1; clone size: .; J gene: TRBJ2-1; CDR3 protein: CASSQGQGAPNEQFF; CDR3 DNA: TGTGCCAGCAGCCAAGGACAGGGGGCCCCCAATGAGCAGTTCTTC
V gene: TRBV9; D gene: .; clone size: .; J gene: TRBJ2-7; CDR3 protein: CASSVGGSGSYEQYF; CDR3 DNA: TGTGCCAGCAGCGTAGGGGGGAGTGGGTCCTACGAGCAGTACTTC
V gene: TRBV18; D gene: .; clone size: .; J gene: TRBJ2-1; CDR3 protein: CASSPGGASNVQFF; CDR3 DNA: TGTGCCAGCTCACCAGGGGGAGCTAGTAATGTGCAGTTCTTC
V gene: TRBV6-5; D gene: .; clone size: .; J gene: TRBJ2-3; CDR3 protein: CASSLDRDTQYF; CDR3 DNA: TGTGCCAGCAGCCTGGATCGGGATACGCAGTATTTT
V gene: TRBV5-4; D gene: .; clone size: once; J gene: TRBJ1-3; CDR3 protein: CASSLAGAGNTIYF; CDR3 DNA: TGTGCCAGCAGCTTGGCAGGGGCTGGAAACACCATATATTTT
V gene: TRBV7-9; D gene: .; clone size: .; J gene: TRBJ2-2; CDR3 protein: CASSDQGPGELFF; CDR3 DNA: TGTGCCAGCAGCGACCAGGGACCCGGGGAGCTGTTTTTT
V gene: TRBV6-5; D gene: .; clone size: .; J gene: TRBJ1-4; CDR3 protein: CASIPGAGSEKLFF; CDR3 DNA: TGTGCCAGCATTCCAGGGGCGGGTAGTGAAAAACTGTTTTTT
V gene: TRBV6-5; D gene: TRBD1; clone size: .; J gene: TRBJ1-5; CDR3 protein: CASSYEGDRVDQPQHF; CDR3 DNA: TGTGCCAGCAGTTACGAAGGGGACAGGGTGGATCAGCCCCAGCATTTT
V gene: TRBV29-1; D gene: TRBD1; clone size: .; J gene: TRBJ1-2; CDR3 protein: CSERTGDGYTF; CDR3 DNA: TGCAGCGAGCGGACAGGAGATGGCTACACCTTC
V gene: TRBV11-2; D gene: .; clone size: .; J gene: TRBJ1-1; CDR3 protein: CASSLETGPNTEAFF; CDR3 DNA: TGTGCCAGCAGCTTAGAAACAGGTCCGAACACTGAAGCTTTCTTT
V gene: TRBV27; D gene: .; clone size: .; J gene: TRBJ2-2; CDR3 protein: CASTQGHSTGELFF; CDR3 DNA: TGTGCCAGCACTCAGGGGCATTCCACCGGGGAGCTGTTTTTT
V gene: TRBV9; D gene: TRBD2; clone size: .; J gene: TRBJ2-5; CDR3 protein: CASSNRLAGSQETQYF; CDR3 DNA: TGTGCCAGCAGCAACCGACTAGCGGGGTCTCAAGAGACCCAGTACTTC
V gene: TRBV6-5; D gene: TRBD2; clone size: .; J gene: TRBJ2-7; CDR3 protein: CASSYSGRGPYEQYF; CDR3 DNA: TGTGCCAGCAGTTATTCGGGGAGGGGCCCCTACGAGCAGTACTTC
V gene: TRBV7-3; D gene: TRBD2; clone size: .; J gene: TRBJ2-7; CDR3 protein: CASSLAGDGEQYF; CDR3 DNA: TGTGCCAGCAGCTTAGCGGGAGACGGCGAGCAGTACTTC
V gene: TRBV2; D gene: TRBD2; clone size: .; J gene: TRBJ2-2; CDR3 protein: CASSGREGNTGELFF; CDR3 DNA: TGTGCCAGCAGTGGCCGGGAGGGGAACACCGGGGAGCTGTTTTTT